These 22 T cell receptor beta chains were sequenced from one sample in a study of T cell repertoires in cytomegalovirus infection. TCRdb called the reads again in MiXCR, with one record for every CDR3 protein. Counted here are about 230,000 distinct CDR3 sequences, 22% occurring once; the ten biggest clones make up over 15%. Sequencing used CD8+ T cells from PBMCs. The receptors stem from a human donor in good health (CMV status not recorded). Some clones in this sample may be carry-over from other donors' samples.

V gene TRBV12-3 or TRBV12-4 combines with J gene TRBJ2-1; 8 bases align to TRBD2. CDR3 length: 17 amino acids. Trimming removed 8 bases from V and 0 bases from J; junction bases left unmatched: 12. CDR3 amino acids: CASSPVGGAFSYNEQFF. CDR3 nucleotides: TGTGCCAGCTCCCCCGTCGGGGGGGCTTTCTCCTACAATGAGCAGTTCTTC.

This clonotype was seen repeatedly, ten times or more. The chain links TRBV7-9 to TRBJ2-7, with D uncertain. CDR3 size: 13 residues. V lost 1 base and J lost 2, with 6 bases in between. Germline CDR1 is SEHNR and CDR2 is FQNEAQ (reference sequence). In nucleotides, the CDR3 is TGTGCCAGCAGCTTAGGTACAACCTACGAGCAGTACTTC. This encodes CASSLGTTYEQYF. Full variable domain (rest looked up from reference TRBV7-9 and TRBJ2-7): DTGVSQNPRHKITKRGQNVTFRCDPISEHNRLYWYRQTLGQGPEFLTYFQNEAQLEKSRLLSDRFSAERPKGSFSTLEIQRTEQGDSAMYLCASSLGTTYEQYFGPGTRLTVT.

This clonotype was observed at least ten times. The CDR3 spells CASSAQGAINTEAFF. The CDR3 DNA is TGTGCCAGCAGTGCCCAGGGGGCGATTAACACTGAAGCTTTCTTT. The chain links TRBV6-1 to TRBJ1-1; the match to TRBD1 covers 8 bases. CDR3 length equals 15 residues. Unmatched junction bases numbered 6, after V lost 4 bases and J lost 2 bases. Germline V gene data show CDR1 as MNHNS and CDR2 as SASEGT.

This clonotype appeared a few times. The genes are TRBV7-3 and TRBJ1-2, with D unresolved. The CDR3 contains 15 residues. Germline V gene data show CDR1 as SGHTA and CDR2 as FQGTGA. V was clipped by 5 bases and J by 4 bases, with 17 bases between them. CDR3 DNA: TGTGCCAGCAGCCCCACCGCGGCAGCGGGCTATGGCTACACCTTC. The encoded protein is CASSPTAAAGYGYTF.

This clonotype was seen a handful of times. The chain carries TRBV20-1 and TRBJ1-5, with D tentatively TRBD1 (6 bases). The CDR3 runs 15 residues. The V gene's germline CDR1 is DFQATT and CDR2 SNEGSKA (reference sequence). V gave up 6 bases and J gave up 6 bases, with 21 bases separating them. The CDR3: CSAWEGGALVQPQHF. CDR3 DNA sequence: TGCAGTGCCTGGGAGGGGGGGGCGTTGGTTCAGCCCCAGCATTTT.

This clonotype was found many times. V and J are TRBV7-2 and TRBJ1-1, with D perhaps TRBD1 (6 bases). CDR3 length: 14 residues. Per germline, CDR1 SGHTA and CDR2 FQGNSA. V was trimmed by 3 bases and J by 6 bases, leaving 14 bases between them. CDR3: CASSFKTGRAEAFF. The CDR3, as DNA: TGTGCCAGCAGCTTTAAGACAGGTCGGGCTGAAGCTTTCTTT.

This clonotype was observed a handful of times. This chain uses TRBV12-3 or TRBV12-4 with TRBJ1-5, with 7 bases that match TRBD1. This CDR3 has 14 amino acids. Trimming removed 5 bases from V and 5 bases from J; junction bases left unmatched: 6. CDR3 DNA sequence: TGTGCCAGCAGTGATACAGGGGAGTATCAGCCCCAGCATTTT. Its protein product is CASSDTGEYQPQHF.

V usage is TRBV5-6 and J usage is TRBJ1-1; D unresolved. V was pared by 0 bases and J by 0 bases, with 12 bases between. This CDR3 is 16 amino acids long. CDR1 SGHDT and CDR2 YYEEEE come from the germline V gene. The CDR3 here is CASSLGVGLLNTEAFF. Written as DNA, the CDR3 is TGTGCCAGCAGCTTGGGAGTCGGACTCTTGAACACTGAAGCTTTCTTT.

The rearrangement links TRBV7-9 to TRBJ1-1, with D tentatively TRBD1 (5 bases). This CDR3 has 18 amino acids. Germline assignment: CDR1 SEHNR and CDR2 FQNEAQ (reference sequence). V lost 6 bases, J lost 1 base, and 24 bases lay in between. CDR3 nucleotide sequence: TGTGCCAGCAGACCCGGGCGAGGGGCAACAATAACGAACACTGAAGCTTTCTTT. Protein product: CASRPGRGATITNTEAFF. The complete variable domain, with remaining parts taken from reference TRBV7-9 and TRBJ1-1, reads DTGVSQNPRHKITKRGQNVTFRCDPISEHNRLYWYRQTLGQGPEFLTYFQNEAQLEKSRLLSDRFSAERPKGSFSTLEIQRTEQGDSAMYLCASRPGRGATITNTEAFFGQGTRLTVV.

V usage is TRBV6-6 and J usage is TRBJ1-1; tentatively, D is TRBD1 (6 bases). The V gene's germline CDR1 is MNHNY and CDR2 SVGAGI (reference sequence). Trimming removed 6 bases from V and 7 bases from J, with 12 bases in between. CDR3 length equals 12 residues. The CDR3 sequence is CASSLTGIEAFF. CDR3 bases: TGTGCCAGCAGCCTAACAGGGATTGAAGCTTTCTTT.

The gene calls are TRBV2 and TRBJ2-5, with a possible D match to TRBD1 (5 bases). Germline values: CDR1 SNHLY, CDR2 FYNNEI. CDR3 length: 15 amino acids. V shed 3 bases and J shed 5 bases, with 16 bases lying between them. CDR3 protein: CASSDPGQVVETQYF. CDR3 nucleotide sequence: TGTGCCAGCAGTGACCCAGGGCAGGTCGTGGAGACCCAGTACTTC. Based on the CDR3 plus reference TRBV2 and TRBJ2-5, the full variable domain is EPEVTQTPSHQVTQMGQEVILRCVPISNHLYFYWYRQILGQKVEFLVSFYNNEISEKSEIFDDQFSVERPDGSNFTLKIRSTKLEDSAMYFCASSDPGQVVETQYFGPGTRLLVL.

In this sample, this clonotype turned up many times. The J gene is TRBJ2-1, the V gene TRBV6-6, with D hard to call. This CDR3 is 14 amino acids long. Trimming took 2 bases from V and 6 from J, leaving 11 bases between them. Germline V gene data show CDR1 as MNHNY and CDR2 as SVGAGI (reference sequence). CDR3 protein: CASSYAIWSNEQFF. The CDR3 DNA sequence: TGTGCCAGCAGTTACGCGATATGGAGCAATGAGCAGTTCTTC.

This clonotype was counted at least ten times. This chain links TRBV25-1 with TRBJ2-3, with 7 bases fitting TRBD2. The V gene's germline CDR1 is MGHDK and CDR2 SYGVNS. V shed 5 bases and J 1 base; nucleotides not matched to a gene: 6. This CDR3 spans 15 amino acids. CDR3 nucleotide sequence: TGTGCCAGCAGTAACGGGGCGGGGGGCACAGATACGCAGTATTTT. It is translated as CASSNGAGGTDTQYF.

This clonotype was observed at least ten times. The chain employs TRBV27 and TRBJ1-1; D unclear. The V gene's germline CDR1 is MNHEY and CDR2 SMNVEV (reference sequence). Between the trimmed V and J ends, which lost 7 bases and 5 bases, there was a span of 20 bases. The CDR3 is 15 residues long. CDR3 region: CASIALRETGTEAFF. In DNA form, the CDR3 reads TGTGCCAGCATAGCACTCCGGGAAACGGGGACTGAAGCTTTCTTT.

This clonotype has a handful of counts. This rearrangement joins TRBV7-3 to TRBJ2-1, with 7 bases matching TRBD2. Germline V gene data show CDR1 as SGHTA and CDR2 as FQGTGA. This CDR3 has 14 residues. V lost 5 bases and J lost 5; bases outside the gene matches: 6. The CDR3 loop is CASSPHGGDNEQFF. The CDR3 DNA follows: TGTGCCAGCAGCCCCCATGGGGGGGACAATGAGCAGTTCTTC.

This clonotype is deemed medium-sized (0.01 to 0.1%). The chain has TRBV7-6 and TRBJ2-1, with D possibly being TRBD1 or TRBD2 (5 bases each). The germline V gene encodes CDR1 SGHVS and CDR2 FNYEAQ. The CDR3 consists of 16 residues. The ends were cut back, 0 bases at V and 4 bases at J, with 13 bases in the middle. CDR3 sequence reads: CASSLAGPGLYNEQFF. CDR3 sequence (DNA): TGTGCCAGCAGCTTAGCGGGGCCGGGGCTTTACAATGAGCAGTTCTTC.

This clonotype was counted a few times. The rearrangement joins TRBV6-5 to TRBJ2-3; D might be TRBD1 (6 bases). This CDR3 has 15 residues. CDR1 and CDR2 (germline): MNHEY, SVGAGI. Trimming took 4 bases from V and 2 from J, leaving 13 bases between them. The CDR3 region has the DNA TGTGCCAGCAGTTGGTATCAGGGGTACACAGATACGCAGTATTTT. Its protein product is CASSWYQGYTDTQYF.

The chain carries TRBV13 and TRBJ1-2; TRBD1 aligns across 7 bases. The CDR3 totals 15 residues. V was pared by 5 bases and J by 3 bases, with 9 bases of the junction left unmatched. From germline, CDR1 is PRHDT and CDR2 FYEKMQ (reference sequence). The CDR3 DNA follows: TGTGCCAGCAGCCAGAACAGGGGATTGGACTATGGCTACACCTTC. Its protein product is CASSQNRGLDYGYTF.

The rearrangement links TRBV6-6 to TRBJ1-2; TRBD1 might be the D (6 bases). The CDR3 consists of 16 residues. Germline lookup yields CDR1 MNHNY and CDR2 SVGAGI (reference sequence). With 0 bases removed from V and 0 bases from J, the gap between germline ends came to 11 bases. The CDR3 loop is CASSYSWDNANYGYTF. The CDR3 bases are TGTGCCAGCAGTTACTCGTGGGACAACGCTAACTATGGCTACACCTTC.

This clonotype has a handful of counts. V is TRBV29-1 and J is TRBJ1-1; no firm D call. Trimming took 4 bases from V and 11 from J, leaving 14 bases between them. Per the germline V gene, CDR1 is SQVTM and CDR2 is ANQGSEA. The CDR3 spans 11 residues. The chain's CDR3 is CSVAGPLGAFF. The CDR3 nucleotides read TGCAGCGTTGCCGGGCCCCTCGGGGCTTTCTTT.

The chain recombines TRBV4-2 with TRBJ2-1; 7 bases are shared with TRBD2. Germline V gene data show CDR1 as LGHNA and CDR2 as YNFKEQ. Germline trimming cut 5 bases from V and 6 bases from J; bases unmatched to any gene: 1. The CDR3 is 12 amino acids. The CDR3, as DNA: TGTGCCAGCAGCGGGGGGGTCAATGAGCAGTTCTTC. Translated, it gives CASSGGVNEQFF.

This clonotype was seen a handful of times. The chain couples TRBV28 to TRBJ2-5, with a tentative D call TRBD1 (5 bases). Germline values: CDR1 MDHEN, CDR2 SYDVKM. Between the trimmed V and J ends, which lost 4 bases and 3 bases, there was a span of 12 bases. The CDR3 is 14 residues long. The CDR3 DNA sequence: TGTGCCAGCAGTTCTCAGGGTGGGGAAGAGACCCAGTACTTC. Its protein is CASSSQGGEETQYF.